This TCR beta chain came from a study of PD-L1 blockade in urothelial cancer. About the research overall: Among blood samples, the median T cell count was some 150,000.

Germline-derived CDR1 and CDR2 are MNHEY and SVGAGI. Losses at the gene ends were 6 bases for V and 10 bases for J; bases not matched to a gene: 10. This CDR3 comprises 13 residues. Regarding time point: peripheral blood 6 weeks after treatment start. TCRdb keeps only in-frame clones here, not all; method: immunoSEQ multiplex PCR. This table has 46,000 or so clones, approximately 83% appearing once. This TCR was recovered from a man in his sixties with urothelial cancer. The chain joins TRBV6-5 to TRBJ1-1; TRBD1 aligns across 8 bases. Sequencing was performed on PBMCs, taken around atezolizumab (anti-PD-L1) treatment. The CDR3 nucleotides are TGTGCCAGCAGACAGGGGGGAAATATGGTAGCTTTCTTT. The encoded protein is CASRQGGNMVAFF.